A single sample gave rise to the 19 T cell receptor beta chains below, sequenced in a study of human T cells and chemical hapten exposure. Time point of the sample: patch test 1, 2 weeks after DPC sensitization. Treatment: therapeutic diphenylcyclopropenone sensitization with weekly scalp DPC. MiXCR was run by TCRdb on the RACE reads, yielding one entry per CDR3 protein. The table has 300,000 to 350,000 distinct CDR3 sequences, around 7% seen once. The material was whole blood, obtained in connection with sensitization to the hapten diphenylcyclopropenone (DPC). These receptors originate from a woman between 18 and 29 years old with alopecia areata. Some clones in this sample may be carry-over from other donors' samples.

V gene TRBV4-2 combines with J gene TRBJ2-7; D is uncertain. Germline values: CDR1 LGHNA, CDR2 YNFKEQ. The length of the CDR3 is 12 residues. V shed 1 base and J shed 3 bases, with 4 bases lying between them. The CDR3 region is CASSQGFYEQYF. Here the CDR3 DNA reads TGTGCCAGCAGCCAAGGGTTCTACGAGCAGTACTTC.

The genes are TRBV7-3 and TRBJ2-3; TRBD2 matches 11 bases. The V gene's germline CDR1 is SGHTA and CDR2 FQGTGA. CDR3 length equals 15 residues. V trimming: 4 bases; J trimming: 7 bases; junction bases outside the gene matches: 7. The CDR3, as DNA: TGTGCCAGCAGCTATAGCGGGGGGGACAGATATACGCAGTATTTT. Translated, it gives CASSYSGGDRYTQYF.

As DNA, the CDR3 is TGTGCCAGCAGCTTTACACCTACCTACGAGCAGTACTTC. Residues: CASSFTPTYEQYF. This chain connects TRBV6-1 to TRBJ2-7; D not certain. The CDR3 is 13 residues long. Trimming shortened V by 6 bases and J by 2 bases, and 11 bases separated the two germline ends. CDR1 is MNHNS and CDR2 is SASEGT in the germline V gene.

V usage is TRBV7-8 and J usage is TRBJ1-6; D not certain. Germline assignment: CDR1 SGHVS and CDR2 FQNEAQ. This CDR3 is 17 amino acids long. Trimming left V 1 base short and J 6 bases short, with 16 bases between. In DNA, the CDR3 is TGTGCCAGCAGCTTAGTTCTGGGCTCAATACGTAATTCACCCCTCCACTTT. Protein product: CASSLVLGSIRNSPLHF.

This clonotype came up a few times. The chain combines TRBV3-1 with TRBJ2-3; D is ambiguous. Germline values: CDR1 LGHDT, CDR2 YNNKEL (reference sequence). CDR3 size: 16 residues. The germline V and J ends were trimmed by 0 bases and 4 bases, with 14 bases remaining between them. The CDR3 here is CASSQDSPLLPDTQYF. CDR3 DNA sequence: TGTGCCAGCAGCCAAGATTCCCCCCTCCTCCCAGATACGCAGTATTTT.

This clonotype was counted many times. V gene TRBV10-3 combines with J gene TRBJ1-5; D is possibly TRBD1 (5 bases). V was pared by 2 bases and J by 5 bases, with 13 bases between. Germline CDR1 and CDR2: ENHRY and SYGVKD. CDR3 length equals 15 residues. CDR3 amino acids: CAISEGPGTDQPQHF. CDR3 nucleotide sequence: TGTGCCATCAGTGAGGGCCCAGGGACTGATCAGCCCCAGCATTTT.

This clonotype was detected many times. The rearrangement uses TRBV29-1 and TRBJ1-1; D gene ambiguous. Trimming removed 3 bases at V and 0 bases at J, with 8 bases between. The germline CDR1 and CDR2 sequences are SQVTM and ANQGSEA. CDR3 size: 13 residues. The CDR3 spells CSVDGVMNTEAFF. The CDR3 DNA sequence: TGCAGCGTTGATGGGGTTATGAACACTGAAGCTTTCTTT.

This clonotype occurred a few times. The chain has TRBV6-5 and TRBJ2-1, with 10 bases identical to TRBD1. V trimming: 7 bases; J trimming: 6 bases; junction bases outside the gene matches: 15. The CDR3 totals 17 residues. Germline V lookup: CDR1 MNHEY, CDR2 SVGAGI. The CDR3 loop reads CASTVIGTGDLVNEQFF. CDR3 sequence (DNA): TGTGCCAGCACCGTAATAGGGACAGGGGATTTGGTCAATGAGCAGTTCTTC.

This clonotype was counted only a few times. The J gene is TRBJ1-1, the V gene TRBV29-1; the D gene is possibly TRBD1 (6 bases). Germline V gene sequence: CDR1 SQVTM, CDR2 ANQGSEA. There are 12 residues in the CDR3. The CDR3 DNA sequence: TGCAGTACGACGGGGGCAAGCACTGAAGCTTTCTTT. Translated: CSTTGASTEAFF.

This clonotype was observed many times. The chain has TRBV6-5 and TRBJ2-2, with D maybe TRBD2 (6 bases). Trimming pared 11 bases from V and 4 bases from J, leaving 20 bases between. The CDR3 consists of 15 residues. The germline CDR1 and CDR2 sequences are MNHEY and SVGAGI. The CDR3 DNA reads as TGTGCCGCCGGGGGACGGGGCGGACCCACCGGGGAGCTGTTTTTT. Protein: CAAGGRGGPTGELFF.

The table lists this clonotype with many counts. This chain joins TRBV10-3 and TRBJ2-3, with D unresolved. V dropped 0 bases and J dropped 6 bases, with 19 bases sitting between them. From germline, CDR1 is ENHRY and CDR2 SYGVKD. This CDR3 spans 17 amino acids. CDR3 loop: CAISESWASHGHDTQYF. CDR3 in DNA: TGTGCCATCAGTGAGTCGTGGGCGTCTCACGGTCATGATACGCAGTATTTT.

This clonotype was recorded a few times. The chain links TRBV20-1 to TRBJ1-1, with D hard to call. The CDR3 length is 13 residues. V shed 0 bases and J shed 1 base, with 6 bases lying between them. The germline V gene encodes CDR1 DFQATT and CDR2 SNEGSKA (reference sequence). The CDR3 sequence: CSAREGGNTEAFF. In nucleotides, the CDR3 is TGCAGTGCTAGAGAGGGAGGGAACACTGAAGCTTTCTTT.

The chain couples TRBV7-8 to TRBJ2-3; 7 bases fit TRBD1. The CDR3 runs to 15 residues. J was trimmed by 2 bases and V by 5 bases; bases with no gene match: 7. Germline V gene data show CDR1 as SGHVS and CDR2 as FQNEAQ. Here the CDR3 DNA reads TGTGCCAGCAGCACAAGACAGGGCATCACAGATACGCAGTATTTT. Its translation is CASSTRQGITDTQYF.

This clonotype has a handful of counts. Here the CDR3 DNA reads TGTGCCACCGCCACCGCCACCTATGAAAAACTGTTTTTT. The encoded protein is CATATATYEKLFF. This sequence joins TRBV10-3 and TRBJ1-4, with D hard to call. The germline gives CDR1 ENHRY, CDR2 SYGVKD. CDR3 size: 13 residues. V was trimmed by 10 bases and J by 6 bases, leaving 15 bases between them.

The chain has TRBV20-1 and TRBJ1-2; D is ambiguous. V lost 1 base to trimming and J lost 1 base, with 4 bases between them. The CDR3 sequence is 12 residues long. Germline V gene sequence: CDR1 DFQATT, CDR2 SNEGSKA (reference sequence). The CDR3 DNA reads as TGCAGTGCTAGAGTGGTTAACTATGGCTACACCTTC. Translating gives CSARVVNYGYTF.

This clonotype was detected ten times or more. The V and J genes are TRBV7-6 and TRBJ2-7, with 11 bases aligning to TRBD2. CDR1 and CDR2 (germline): SGHVS, FNYEAQ. The CDR3 covers 16 residues. Trimming cost V 4 bases and J 7 bases; bases outside gene matches: 12. The DNA of the CDR3 is TGTGCCAGCAGCTCCATAGCGGGGGGGCTCTCTGGAGAGCAGTACTTC. Its translation: CASSSIAGGLSGEQYF.

This clonotype has a count of ten or more. The rearrangement uses TRBV2 and TRBJ2-1; 12 positions match TRBD2. The length of the CDR3 is 17 residues. With 1 base clipped from V and 5 bases from J, the junction kept 6 bases outside the gene matches. Germline CDR1 is SNHLY and CDR2 is FYNNEI. The CDR3 DNA reads TGTGCCAGCAGTGAAGAGACTAGCGGGGGTCCCAACAATGAGCAGTTCTTC. Its translation: CASSEETSGGPNNEQFF.

This chain links TRBV5-5 with TRBJ2-3, with D maybe TRBD2 (7 bases). CDR1 is SGHKS, CDR2 YYEKEE, per germline (reference sequence). V dropped 4 bases and J dropped 0 bases, with 15 bases sitting between them. This CDR3 is built from 16 residues. The CDR3 nucleotides read TGTGCCAGCAGCCTCGCGGGGGCCCTTAGCACAGATACGCAGTATTTT. Amino acid sequence: CASSLAGALSTDTQYF.

J is TRBJ2-5 and V is TRBV6-2 or TRBV6-3, with D unclear. The CDR3 loop spans 14 amino acids. Trimming left V 0 bases short and J 4 bases short, with 9 bases between. The germline V gene encodes CDR1 MNHEY and CDR2 SVGEGT. CDR3 protein: CASSYSATPETQYF. The DNA of the CDR3 is TGTGCCAGCAGTTACTCGGCGACTCCAGAGACCCAGTACTTC.